These T cell receptor beta chains were read from a single sample in a study of response to subunit inactivated influenza vaccine. One entry per CDR3 protein, called by TCRdb with MiXCR from the RT-PCR reads. Counted here are hundreds of thousands of distinct CDR3 sequences, around 11% occurring once; the ten biggest clones make up around 9.6%. The sample was PBMCs from blood, taken on the day of vaccination. The receptors originated from a man aged 50 to 59 who received an inactivated influenza vaccine. CDR3s include the opening cysteine and the closing phenylalanine or tryptophan. A D gene is named only where the DNA matches it firmly. Not all rows give a size; the values are once, few, many and, for expanded clones, a class.

few TRBJ2-3 NA TRBV6-2/TRBV6-3 TGTGCCACAATATCAAGGAAGGGACCTATCACAGATACGCAGTATTTT CATISRKGPITDTQYF
few TRBJ2-7 TRBD1 TRBV15 TGTGCCACCAGCAGAGGGATAGGACAGGGGCTTGACGAGCAGTACTTC CATSRGIGQGLDEQYF
many TRBJ1-5 TRBD1 TRBV12-3/TRBV12-4 TGTGCCAGCAGTCCCGGGACAGGGATTAATCAGCCCCAGCATTTT CASSPGTGINQPQHF
few TRBJ2-4 TRBD1 TRBV11-2 TGTGCCAGCAGCTTAGGGGCGGCAGGGGGATTCGGGTACTTC CASSLGAAGGFGYF
NA TRBJ2-1 NA TRBV6-2/TRBV6-3 TGTGCCAGCTGGAGCGGCGGTGAGCAGTTCTTC CASWSGGEQFF
few TRBJ2-7 NA TRBV5-6 TGTGCCAGCAGCTTGGTGGGCCATTCCTACGAGCAGTACTTC CASSLVGHSYEQYF
many TRBJ1-3 NA TRBV9 TGTGCCAGTTCCGGAGAGGTTTTTGGAAACACCATATATTTT CASSGEVFGNTIYF
many TRBJ2-1 TRBD2 TRBV4-3 TGCGCCAGCAGCCAAGATAGACTAGCGGTCTTGCCGGATGAGCAGTTCTTC CASSQDRLAVLPDEQFF
many TRBJ2-4 NA TRBV12-3/TRBV12-4 TGTGCCAGCAGTTCCCGTGAGACAGAAGCCAAAAACATTCAGTACTTC CASSSRETEAKNIQYF
NA TRBJ2-7 NA TRBV5-1 TGCGCCAGCAGCTTGGGTCCAGGGCCGCCTAGGTCCTACGAGCAGTACTTC CASSLGPGPPRSYEQYF
NA TRBJ2-4 TRBD2 TRBV7-9 TGTGCCCGCAGCCCCCTCGGGGGGGTTGTAGCCAAAAACATTCAGTACTTC CARSPLGGVVAKNIQYF
once TRBJ2-3 NA TRBV20-1 TGCAGTGCGGTGGGCGGGGATACGCAGTATTTT CSAVGGDTQYF
few TRBJ1-6 TRBD1 TRBV12-3/TRBV12-4 TGTGCCAGCAGTCCGGACAGGCCGAATTCACCCCTCCACTTT CASSPDRPNSPLHF
NA TRBJ1-2 NA TRBV7-2 TGTGCCAGCAGCTTAGGACCGACCGGGGGCTATGGCTACACCTTC CASSLGPTGGYGYTF
many TRBJ1-1 TRBD1 TRBV10-3 TGTGCCATCAGTGACAGGGGGCTAGGCACTGAAGCTTTCTTT CAISDRGLGTEAFF
NA TRBJ2-7 TRBD1 TRBV4-2 TGTGCCAGCAGCCAAGATAGGGGGCTCGAGCAGTACTTC CASSQDRGLEQYF
NA TRBJ1-2 NA TRBV4-1 TGCGCCAGCAGCCAAGATCAAGAGATTCCGAACTATGGCTACACCTTC CASSQDQEIPNYGYTF
NA TRBJ2-7 NA TRBV16 TGTGCCAGCAGCCATAACCCTGACGCCCCGGAACAACCCTACGAGCAGTACTTC CASSHNPDAPEQPYEQYF
few TRBJ2-7 TRBD2 TRBV29-1 TGCAGCGTCCATGCGGCGGGAGGAATGGACGAGCAGTACTTC CSVHAAGGMDEQYF
NA TRBJ2-2 TRBD2 TRBV7-9 TGTGCCAGCCAAAAGGGTAGCGGGAAGACCGGGGAGCTGTTTTTT CASQKGSGKTGELFF
NA TRBJ2-5 TRBD2 TRBV28 TGTGCCAGCAGTTCCATAGCGGGAGGTAGAGAGACCCAGTACTTC CASSSIAGGRETQYF
NA TRBJ2-7 TRBD1 TRBV5-5 TGTGCCAGCAGCTCTACAGGGGACTCCTACGAGCAGTACTTC CASSSTGDSYEQYF
NA TRBJ2-7 NA TRBV21-1 TGTGCCAGCAGCAGGGCCCGGGGATTGGGGGAGCAGTACTTC CASSRARGLGEQYF
NA TRBJ2-2 NA TRBV5-1 TGCGCCAGCAGCTTAGGGGCGAACCTGAACACCGGGGAGCTGTTTTTT CASSLGANLNTGELFF
NA TRBJ2-3 TRBD2 TRBV2 TGTGCCAGCAGTGATATGCCTAGCGGGGGTCCGCTCCGGGCTGAATATACGCAGTATTTT CASSDMPSGGPLRAEYTQYF
NA TRBJ1-5 NA TRBV28 TGTGCCAGCAGCCCGGGGCAGACGGCGGATCAGCCCCAGCATTTT CASSPGQTADQPQHF
few TRBJ1-1 TRBD1 TRBV28 TGTGCCAGCAGAACGACAGGGAGGAACACTGAAGCTTTCTTT CASRTTGRNTEAFF
NA TRBJ2-3 NA TRBV20-1 TGCAGTGCTCTTACTAGTATTCTCACAGATACGCAGTATTTT CSALTSILTDTQYF
NA TRBJ2-1 TRBD2 TRBV6-6 TGTGCCAGCACCTGGGACTATAACAATGAGCAGTTCTTC CASTWDYNNEQFF